This T cell receptor beta chain was identified during a study of blood T cell repertoires in COVID-19. At the level of the study: Spain, Italy and the United States supplied samples that represented acute and convalescent COVID-19.

This CDR3 has 14 residues. Germline V gene data show CDR1 as LNHDA and CDR2 as SQIVND (reference sequence). The V gene end was trimmed by 3 bases and the J gene end by 6 bases; junction bases not matched to a gene: 7. The repertoire was sequenced with immunoSEQ multiplex PCR; TCRdb's copy has only in-frame clones and lacks some. This sample has 250,000 to 350,000 clones, with approximately 85% found just once. Living in about two dozen US areas, the participants were between roughly 18 and 89 years of age. Membership in each cohort depended on participant-reported clinical history. Recovered status applied to Cohort 3 donors who had two consecutive negative PCRs. It also applied to those with clearance or with symptom resolution.

Sequencing was performed on PBMCs or T cells enriched from blood (not recorded which). This clonotype originated in a woman aged 30 to 39 who had recovered from COVID-19. This chain joins TRBV19 and TRBJ1-1; 7 bases align to TRBD1. The CDR3 here is CASSIQGVVAEAFF. Written as DNA, the CDR3 is TGTGCCAGTAGTATCCAGGGGGTCGTCGCTGAAGCTTTCTTT. The whole variable domain, remainder taken from reference TRBV19 and TRBJ1-1, is DGGITQSPKYLFRKEGQNVTLSCEQNLNHDAMYWYRQDPGQGLRLIYYSQIVNDFQKGDIAEGYSVSREKKESFPLTVTSAQKNPTAFYLCASSIQGVVAEAFFGQGTRLTVV.